The T cell receptor (beta chain) under discussion was sequenced for a study of CD8+ T cells in alopecia areata (dated by TCRdb to between 2018 and 2020). Regarding the complete study: High-throughput TCRbeta sequencing was used to examine T cell clonal expansion in alopecia areata in both the C3H/HeJ mouse model and human patients. Human TCRbeta sequencing covered scalp tissue and sorted CD4+ and CD8+ peripheral blood T cells from patchy and totalis/universalis alopecia areata patients and healthy controls. Scalp clonality was compared across normal scalp (n=4), patchy alopecia areata scalp (n=8), and alopecia totalis/universalis scalp (n=8). RNA was extracted with the PAXgene miRNA kit for fixed scalp, the miRNeasy kit for PBMCs, and the RNeasy kit for mouse skin. immunoSEQ multiplex PCR using 35 Vbeta forward primers and 13 Jbeta reverse primers was used to amplify TCRbeta CDR3 regions. Beyond this particular receptor, the publication reports: Scalp TCR repertoire analysis is complicated because resident alphabeta T cells in normal human skin are also sequenced, whereas mouse skin is dominated by gammadelta T cells. Shared TCR sequences between patients were less evident than in mice, which may be partly attributable to HLA diversity in the patient population. Higher clonality and more expanded CD8+ clones were observed in lesional scalp than in normal scalp, particularly in alopecia totalis/universalis, a finding suggestive of antigenic drive.

The germline V gene yields SNHLY for CDR1 and FYNNEI for CDR2. V loses 1 base of germline sequence and J loses 10 bases, and the interval between the two ends is 11 bases. The CDR3, from cysteine to phenylalanine, totals 12 residues. The only DNA kept is the CDR3, 36 bases in frame from the first base. Library generation was performed with the immunoSEQ multiplex PCR assay. RNA was extracted from all samples and reverse transcribed into cDNA as template for TCR sequencing. SuperScript III was used for first-strand cDNA synthesis, primed with a 2:1 mix of oligo-dT and random hexamers. A synthetic immune receptor repertoire was used to gauge amplification bias, and whatever bias remained was removed computationally. Per the original workflow: After raw reads were preprocessed to remove errors, the CDR3 was defined following IMGT conventions as running from the conserved cysteine to phenylalanine. Clonality was computed as 1 minus the Shannon entropy, with the entropy normalized by log2 of the number of productive unique TCRs. Whether scalp clones were CD4 or CD8 was inferred by matching scalp TCRbeta sequences against CD4 and CD8 repertoires sorted from blood. TCRdb carries this immuneACCESS record with in-frame sequences only. Its versions omit some clonotypes, under half of them owing to an unresolved V gene in the studies checked, with the rest unexplained. The V and J calls and the clone size are those of that table, but D and trimming were determined from the DNA. This sample holds approximately 30,000 clones; around two thirds were observed only once. The ten largest clones add up to more than 15% of the sample.

As for this clone: Its antigen is not yet known. No base quality information exists; no much larger clone differs at one position.

Peripheral blood and lesional scalp punch biopsies were obtained from patients with alopecia areata. PBMCs were isolated by density centrifugation and stained for CD3, CD4 and CD8, and CD4+ and CD8+ T cells were sorted on a FACSAria. The untreated alopecia areata patients were recruited through a multicenter biomarker study. In a handful of patients from the biomarker study, the blood CD8+ T cells went through an additional sort into NKG2D-low and NKG2D-high fractions. This sequence originates from a human donor with alopecia areata. Sequenced material: NKG2D-high CD8+ T cells sorted from blood. Interpreted using the paper, the cell subset or site label stands for: sorted CD8+ NKG2D-high blood T cells. The sequence is built from TRBV2 and TRBJ2-7, and possibly TRBD1, on 5 matching bases. The CDR3 has the sequence CASSEVRVPQYF. The bases read TGTGCCAGCAGTGAAGTCAGGGTCCCACAGTACTTC.